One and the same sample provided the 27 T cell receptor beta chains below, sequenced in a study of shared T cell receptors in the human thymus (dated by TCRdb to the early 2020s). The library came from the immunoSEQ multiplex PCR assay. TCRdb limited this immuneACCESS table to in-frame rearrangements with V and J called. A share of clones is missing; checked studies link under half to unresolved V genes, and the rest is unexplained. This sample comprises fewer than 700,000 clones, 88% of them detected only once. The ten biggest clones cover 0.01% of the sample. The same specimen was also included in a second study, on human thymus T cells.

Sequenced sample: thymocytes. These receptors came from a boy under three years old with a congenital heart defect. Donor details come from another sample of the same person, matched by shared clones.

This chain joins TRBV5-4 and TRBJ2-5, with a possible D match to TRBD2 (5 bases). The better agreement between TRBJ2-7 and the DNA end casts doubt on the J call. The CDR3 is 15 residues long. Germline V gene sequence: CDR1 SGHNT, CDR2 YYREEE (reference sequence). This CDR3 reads CASSLARLEGYEQYF. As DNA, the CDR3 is TGTGCCAGCAGCTTGGCTCGTCTAGAGGGCTACGAGCAGTACTTC.

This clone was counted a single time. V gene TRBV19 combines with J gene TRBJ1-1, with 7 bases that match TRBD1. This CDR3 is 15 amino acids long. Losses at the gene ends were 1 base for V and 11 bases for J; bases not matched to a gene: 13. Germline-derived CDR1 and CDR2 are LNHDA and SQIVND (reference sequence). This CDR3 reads CASSIGQGQLRNAFF. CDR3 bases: TGTGCCAGTAGTATAGGTCAGGGACAGCTCCGGAACGCTTTCTTT.

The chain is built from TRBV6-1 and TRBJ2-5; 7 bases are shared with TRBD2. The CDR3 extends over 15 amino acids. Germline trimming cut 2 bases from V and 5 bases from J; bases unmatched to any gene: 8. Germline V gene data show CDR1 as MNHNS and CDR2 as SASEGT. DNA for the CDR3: TGTGCCAGCAGTGAATCCCCCGGGAGGCTGGAGACCCAGTACTTC. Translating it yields CASSESPGRLETQYF.

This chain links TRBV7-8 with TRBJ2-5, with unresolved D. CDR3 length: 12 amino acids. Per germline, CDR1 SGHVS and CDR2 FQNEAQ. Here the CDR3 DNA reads TGTGCTCCGGTCCCGGACCAAGAGACCCAGTACTTC. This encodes CAPVPDQETQYF.

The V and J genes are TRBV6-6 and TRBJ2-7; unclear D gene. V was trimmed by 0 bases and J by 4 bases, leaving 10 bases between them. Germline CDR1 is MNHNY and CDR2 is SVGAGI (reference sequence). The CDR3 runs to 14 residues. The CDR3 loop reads CASSYSARKYEQYF. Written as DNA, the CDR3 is TGTGCCAGCAGTTACTCGGCCAGGAAATACGAGCAGTACTTC.

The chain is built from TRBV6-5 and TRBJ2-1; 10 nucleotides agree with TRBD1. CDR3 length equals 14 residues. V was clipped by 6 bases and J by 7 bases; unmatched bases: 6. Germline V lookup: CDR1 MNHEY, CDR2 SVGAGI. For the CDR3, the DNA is TGTGCCAGCAGGGCCGGGACAGGGGCAAATGAGCAGTTCTTC. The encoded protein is CASRAGTGANEQFF.

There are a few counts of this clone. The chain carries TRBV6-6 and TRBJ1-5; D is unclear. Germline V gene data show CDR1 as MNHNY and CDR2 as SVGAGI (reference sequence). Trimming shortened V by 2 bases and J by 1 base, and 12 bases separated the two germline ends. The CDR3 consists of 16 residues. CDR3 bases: TGTGCCAGCAGTTACATCCCCACAGACAGCAATCAGCCCCAGCATTTT. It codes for CASSYIPTDSNQPQHF.

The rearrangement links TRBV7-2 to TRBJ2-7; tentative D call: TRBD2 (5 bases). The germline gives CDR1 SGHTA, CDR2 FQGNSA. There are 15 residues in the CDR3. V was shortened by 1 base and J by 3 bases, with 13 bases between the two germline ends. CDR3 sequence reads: CASSLGVRRGYEQYF. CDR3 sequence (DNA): TGTGCCAGCAGCTTAGGGGTCAGACGGGGCTACGAGCAGTACTTC.

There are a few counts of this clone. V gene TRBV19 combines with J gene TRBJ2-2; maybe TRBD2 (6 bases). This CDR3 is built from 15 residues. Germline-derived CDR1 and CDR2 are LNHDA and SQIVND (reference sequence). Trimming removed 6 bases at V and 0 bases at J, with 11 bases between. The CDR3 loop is CASRAASANTGELFF. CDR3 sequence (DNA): TGTGCCAGTAGAGCGGCTAGCGCGAACACCGGGGAGCTGTTTTTT. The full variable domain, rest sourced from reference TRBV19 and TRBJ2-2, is DGGITQSPKYLFRKEGQNVTLSCEQNLNHDAMYWYRQDPGQGLRLIYYSQIVNDFQKGDIAEGYSVSREKKESFPLTVTSAQKNPTAFYLCASRAASANTGELFFGEGSRLTVL.

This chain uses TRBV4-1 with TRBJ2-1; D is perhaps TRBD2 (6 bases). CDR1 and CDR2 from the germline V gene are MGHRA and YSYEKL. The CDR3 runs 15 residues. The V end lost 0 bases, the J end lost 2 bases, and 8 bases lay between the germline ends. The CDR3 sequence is CASSQDPGAYNEQFF. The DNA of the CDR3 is TGCGCCAGCAGCCAAGACCCGGGAGCCTACAATGAGCAGTTCTTC.

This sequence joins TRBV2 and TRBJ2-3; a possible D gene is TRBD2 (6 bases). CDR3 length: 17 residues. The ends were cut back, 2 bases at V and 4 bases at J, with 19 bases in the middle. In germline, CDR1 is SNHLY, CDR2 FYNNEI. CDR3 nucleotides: TGTGCCAGCAGTGAATCCCGGACTACCCGAGGGGCAGATACGCAGTATTTT. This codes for CASSESRTTRGADTQYF.

This CDR3 is CASSAAGGTNTGELFF. The CDR3 nucleotides read TGTGCCAGCAGTGCGGCAGGGGGCACGAACACCGGGGAGCTGTTTTTT. V and J are TRBV27 and TRBJ2-2; 8 nucleotides align to TRBD1. V gave up 5 bases and J gave up 0 bases; unmatched junction bases: 5. The CDR3 spans 16 residues. In germline, CDR1 is MNHEY, CDR2 SMNVEV (reference sequence).

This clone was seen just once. The CDR3 DNA follows: TGTGCCAGCAGCCTGCTGGGACAGCTGTTACAAGAGACCCAGTACTTC. As protein: CASSLLGQLLQETQYF. The chain joins TRBV2 to TRBJ2-5, with TRBD1 matching 7 bases. The CDR3 covers 16 residues. J was trimmed by 2 bases and V by 6 bases; bases with no gene match: 12. CDR1 is SNHLY and CDR2 is FYNNEI in the germline V gene.

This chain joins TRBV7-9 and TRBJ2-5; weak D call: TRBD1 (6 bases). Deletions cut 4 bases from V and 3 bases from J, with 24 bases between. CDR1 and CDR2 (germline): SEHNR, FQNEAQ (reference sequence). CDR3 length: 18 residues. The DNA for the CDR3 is TGTGCCAGCAGCTCCCGAAGGACAGCCCTAGAAGCCAAAGAGACCCAGTACTTC. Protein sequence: CASSSRRTALEAKETQYF.

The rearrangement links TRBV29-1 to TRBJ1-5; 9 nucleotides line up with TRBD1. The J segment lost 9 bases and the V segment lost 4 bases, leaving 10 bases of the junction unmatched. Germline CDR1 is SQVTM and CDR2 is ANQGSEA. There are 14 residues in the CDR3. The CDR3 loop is CSVGGQGTGGPQHF. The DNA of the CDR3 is TGCAGCGTTGGCGGACAGGGGACCGGGGGGCCCCAGCATTTT.

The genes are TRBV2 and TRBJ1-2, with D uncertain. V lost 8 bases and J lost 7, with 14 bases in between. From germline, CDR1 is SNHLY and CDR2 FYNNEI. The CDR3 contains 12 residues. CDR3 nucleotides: TGTGCCAGCCCGGTGAGAACCGCTGGCTACACCTTC. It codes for CASPVRTAGYTF.

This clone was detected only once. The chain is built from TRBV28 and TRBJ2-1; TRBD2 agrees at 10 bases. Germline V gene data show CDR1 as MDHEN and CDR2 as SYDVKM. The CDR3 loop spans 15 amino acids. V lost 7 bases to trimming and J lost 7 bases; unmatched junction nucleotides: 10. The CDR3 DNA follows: TGTGCCAGCACCCGCCTAGCGGGAGCTGAGAATGAGCAGTTCTTC. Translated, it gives CASTRLAGAENEQFF.

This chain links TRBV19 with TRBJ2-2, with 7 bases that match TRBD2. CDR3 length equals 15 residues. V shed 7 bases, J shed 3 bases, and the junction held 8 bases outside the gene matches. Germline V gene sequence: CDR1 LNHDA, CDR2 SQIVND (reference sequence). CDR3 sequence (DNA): TGTGCCAGTAAGCGGGGAAGGATGCACACCGGGGAGCTGTTTTTT. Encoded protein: CASKRGRMHTGELFF.

The CDR3: CATSRENGTRNTIYF. The CDR3 DNA sequence: TGTGCCACCAGCAGAGAAAACGGGACTCGAAACACCATATATTTT. This chain links TRBV15 with TRBJ1-3, with D possibly TRBD1 on 5 matching bases. CDR1 is LNHNV and CDR2 is YYDKDF in the germline V gene (reference sequence). The V gene lost 0 bases and the J gene lost 5 bases, with 11 bases spanning the gap. The CDR3 covers 15 residues.

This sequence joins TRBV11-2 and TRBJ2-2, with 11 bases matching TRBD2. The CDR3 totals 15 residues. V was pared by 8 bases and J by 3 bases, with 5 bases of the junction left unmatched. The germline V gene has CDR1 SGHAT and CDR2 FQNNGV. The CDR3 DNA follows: TGTGCCAGCGGCCGACTAGCGGGATACACCGGGGAGCTGTTTTTT. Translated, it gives CASGRLAGYTGELFF.

CDR3 nucleotides: TGTGCCAGCAGCTCGGAGGTACCTGGAAACACCATATATTTT. It specifies CASSSEVPGNTIYF. This chain joins TRBV7-8 and TRBJ1-3; no firm D call. Germline V gene sequence: CDR1 SGHVS, CDR2 FQNEAQ. There are 14 residues in the CDR3. Trimming cost V 4 bases and J 2 bases, with 9 bases left between them. The full variable domain, its missing parts supplied by reference TRBV7-8 and TRBJ1-3, is GAGVSQSPRYKVAKRGQDVALRCDPISGHVSLFWYQQALGQGPEFLTYFQNEAQLDKSGLPSDRFFAERPEGSVSTLKIQRTQQEDSAVYLCASSSEVPGNTIYFGEGSWLTVV.

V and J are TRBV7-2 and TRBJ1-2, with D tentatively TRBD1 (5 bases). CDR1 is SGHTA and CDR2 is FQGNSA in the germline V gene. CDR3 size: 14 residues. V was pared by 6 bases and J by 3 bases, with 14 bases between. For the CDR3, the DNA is TGTGCCAGCAGGGTGGGTCAGGGCCACTATGGCTACACCTTC. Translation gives CASRVGQGHYGYTF.

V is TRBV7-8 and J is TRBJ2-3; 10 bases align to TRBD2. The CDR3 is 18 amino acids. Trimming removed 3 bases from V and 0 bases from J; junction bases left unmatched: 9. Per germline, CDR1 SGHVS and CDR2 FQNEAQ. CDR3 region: CASSFRASGGPSTDTQYF. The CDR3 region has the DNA TGTGCCAGCAGCTTTAGAGCTAGCGGGGGACCTAGCACAGATACGCAGTATTTT.

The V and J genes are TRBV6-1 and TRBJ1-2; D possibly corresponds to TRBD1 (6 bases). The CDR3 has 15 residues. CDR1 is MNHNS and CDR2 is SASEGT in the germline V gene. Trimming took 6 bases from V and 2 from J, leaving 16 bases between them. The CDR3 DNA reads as TGTGCCAGCAGCCACAGGGAGGGAATCAACTATGGCTACACCTTC. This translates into CASSHREGINYGYTF.

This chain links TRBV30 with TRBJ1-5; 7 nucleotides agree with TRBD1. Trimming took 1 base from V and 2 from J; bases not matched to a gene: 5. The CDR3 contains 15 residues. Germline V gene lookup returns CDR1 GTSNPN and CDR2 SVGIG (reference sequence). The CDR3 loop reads CAWSGRGGGNQPQHF. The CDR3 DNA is TGTGCCTGGAGTGGAAGAGGGGGCGGCAATCAGCCCCAGCATTTT.

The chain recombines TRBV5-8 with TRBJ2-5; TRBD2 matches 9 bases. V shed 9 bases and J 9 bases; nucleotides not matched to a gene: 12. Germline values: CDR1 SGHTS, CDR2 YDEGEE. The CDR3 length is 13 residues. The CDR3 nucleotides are TGTGCCATCCTTAGCGGGAGAGGGCGGGCCCAGTACTTC. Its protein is CAILSGRGRAQYF.

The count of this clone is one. The CDR3 DNA reads TGTGCCAGCAGCTTTGGGGGGGTCCGTCACACTGAAGCTTTCTTT. Residues: CASSFGGVRHTEAFF. The chain recombines TRBV11-2 with TRBJ1-1; D possibly corresponds to TRBD1 (5 bases). Germline V gene sequence: CDR1 SGHAT, CDR2 FQNNGV. V lost 3 bases and J 3 bases, leaving 14 bases between the germline ends. CDR3 length: 15 residues.